The clone carrying this TCR beta chain was detected ten times or more. Unique molecular identifiers tagged the TCRbeta library. TCRdb re-called the PCR reads through MiXCR, storing one row per CDR3 protein. The sample includes about 500,000 distinct CDR3 sequences, 32% of them seen just once. These data originate in a study of T-cell reconstitution after alpha-beta-depleted transplantation in children. The CDR3 has 11 residues. Trimming removed 3 bases at V and 4 bases at J, with 3 bases between. The V gene's germline CDR1 is DFQATT and CDR2 SNEGSKA (reference sequence). This specimen consisted of PBMCs from the stem cell graft donor, obtained from the stem cell graft. V usage is TRBV20-1 and J usage is TRBJ2-2; D remains ambiguous. The TCR was taken from a human donor who donated a stem cell graft to a child with aplastic anemia. As DNA, the CDR3 is TGCAGTGCTAGGAGCACCGGGGAGCTGTTTTTT. It specifies CSARSTGELFF.